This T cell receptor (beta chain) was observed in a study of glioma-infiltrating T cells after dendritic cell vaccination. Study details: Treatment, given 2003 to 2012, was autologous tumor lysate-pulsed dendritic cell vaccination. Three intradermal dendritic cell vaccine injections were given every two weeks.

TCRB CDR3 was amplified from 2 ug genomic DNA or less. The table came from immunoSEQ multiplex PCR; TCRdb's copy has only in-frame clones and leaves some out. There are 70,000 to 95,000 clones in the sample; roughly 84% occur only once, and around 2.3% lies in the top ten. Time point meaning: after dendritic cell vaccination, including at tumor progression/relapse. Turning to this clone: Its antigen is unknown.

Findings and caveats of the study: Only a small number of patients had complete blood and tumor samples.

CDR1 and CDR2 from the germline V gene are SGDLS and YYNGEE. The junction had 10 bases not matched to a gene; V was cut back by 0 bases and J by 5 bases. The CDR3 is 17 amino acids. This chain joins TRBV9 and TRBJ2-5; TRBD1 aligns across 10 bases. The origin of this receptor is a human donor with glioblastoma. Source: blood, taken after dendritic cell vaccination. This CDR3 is CASSVGDRGRFGETQYF. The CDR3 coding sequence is TGTGCCAGCAGCGTAGGAGACAGGGGGCGTTTTGGTGAGACCCAGTACTTC.